This TCR beta chain is drawn from a study of T-cell reconstitution after alpha-beta-depleted transplantation in children. Worth noting for this clonotype: No antigen is known for it.

General study results and limits: Several hundred rapidly expanded clones from non-depleted graft cells reportedly supplied alpha-beta T cells about two months post-transplant. TCRbeta diversity was high at day 60 in some patients (a result of surviving recipient T cells and thymic progenitors).

This sample's TCRbeta library carried unique molecular identifier barcodes. TCRdb processed the PCR reads anew with MiXCR; each CDR3 protein has one entry. The data hold around 94,000 distinct CDR3 sequences, with about 6% observed a single time. This material consisted of PBMCs, mostly from graft donor cells, taken 60 days after TCRalphabeta/CD19-depleted stem cell transplant. The clonotype comes from a female patient aged 2-9 years who had a stem cell transplant for Fanconi anemia, so the T cells may come from the graft donor.

The CDR3 DNA reads TGTGCCAGCAGTGGGTTAGGGCCCACAGATACGCAGTATTTT. It codes for CASSGLGPTDTQYF. The V gene is TRBV2, the J gene TRBJ2-3, with no clear D. The germline V gene has CDR1 SNHLY and CDR2 FYNNEI. The CDR3 runs 14 residues. V lost 4 bases to trimming and J lost 2 bases, with 10 bases between them. Using reference TRBV2 and TRBJ2-3 for the parts outside the CDR3, the full variable domain is EPEVTQTPSHQVTQMGQEVILRCVPISNHLYFYWYRQILGQKVEFLVSFYNNEISEKSEIFDDQFSVERPDGSNFTLKIRSTKLEDSAMYFCASSGLGPTDTQYFGPGTRLTVL.